The clone carrying this T cell receptor (beta chain) was recorded at least ten times. Its cognate antigen is unknown. These data originate in a study of T cells after yellow fever vaccination. Study-wide results and caveats: Shared CD4/CD8 clonotypes were a small share, likely from convergent recombination. In FACS-sorted repertoires, abundant clonotypes from the bulk population could appear as contaminants. After the booster, 96% of CD4 and just over 85% of CD8 primary-response clones were re-detected.

TCRdb independently ran MiXCR on the 5' RACE reads; one entry per CDR3 protein. The sample contains tens of thousands of distinct CDR3 sequences, over 7.5% of which appear only once. Between the trimmed V and J ends, which lost 6 bases and 3 bases, there was a span of 9 bases. The CDR3 sequence is 11 residues long. Germline lookup yields CDR1 DFQATT and CDR2 SNEGSKA (reference sequence). The sequenced sample was CD8+ T cells sorted from PBMCs, obtained on the day of the yellow fever booster vaccination. This clonotype was obtained from a young man who received the YFV17D yellow fever vaccine. The V gene is TRBV20-1, the J gene TRBJ2-7; D is undetermined. The CDR3 DNA follows: TGCAGTGCCCGGCACCTCTACGAGCAGTACTTC. Residues: CSARHLYEQYF.